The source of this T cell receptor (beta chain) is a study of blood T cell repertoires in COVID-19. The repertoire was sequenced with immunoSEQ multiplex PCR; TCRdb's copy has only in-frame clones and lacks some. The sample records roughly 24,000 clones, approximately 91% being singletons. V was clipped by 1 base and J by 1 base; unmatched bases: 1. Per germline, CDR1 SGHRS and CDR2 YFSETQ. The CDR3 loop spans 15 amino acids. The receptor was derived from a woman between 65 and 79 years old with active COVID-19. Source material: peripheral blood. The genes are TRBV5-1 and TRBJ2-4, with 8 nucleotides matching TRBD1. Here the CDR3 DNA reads TGCGCCAGCAGCTTGACAGGGGGTGCCAAAAACATTCAGTACTTC. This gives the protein CASSLTGGAKNIQYF.